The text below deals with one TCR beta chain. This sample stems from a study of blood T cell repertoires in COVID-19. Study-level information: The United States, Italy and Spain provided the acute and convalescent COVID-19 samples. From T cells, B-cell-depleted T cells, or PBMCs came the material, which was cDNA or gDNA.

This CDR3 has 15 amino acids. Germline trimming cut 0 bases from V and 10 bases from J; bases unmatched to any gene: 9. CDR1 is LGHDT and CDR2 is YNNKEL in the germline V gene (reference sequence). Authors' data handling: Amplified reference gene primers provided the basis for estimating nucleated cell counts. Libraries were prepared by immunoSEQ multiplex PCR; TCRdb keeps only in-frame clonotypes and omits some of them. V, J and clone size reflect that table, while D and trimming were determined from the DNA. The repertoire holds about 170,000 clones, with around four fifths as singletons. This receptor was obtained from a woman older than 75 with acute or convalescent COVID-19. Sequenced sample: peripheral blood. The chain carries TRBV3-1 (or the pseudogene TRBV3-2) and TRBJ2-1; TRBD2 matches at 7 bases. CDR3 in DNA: TGTGCCAGCAGCCAAGAAGGAGGAAACGGGGGGGAGCAGTTCTTC. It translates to CASSQEGGNGGEQFF.